This TCR beta chain originates from a study of CD8+ T cells in alopecia areata. Looking at the study overall: Treatment of the treated patients consisted of oral tofacitinib, 5 to 10 mg twice daily. Study conclusions and caveats: Compared with normal scalp, lesional scalp had higher clonality and more expanded CD8+ clones.

With 4 bases clipped from V and 7 bases from J, the junction kept 2 bases outside the gene matches. Germline V gives CDR1 MGHDK, CDR2 SYGVNS. The length of the CDR3 is 13 residues. Worth noting for this clone: Antigen specificity is unknown.

The sequencing template was cDNA reverse transcribed from extracted RNA. Only in-frame clones appear in the TCRdb table, and some are missing; sequencing was by immunoSEQ multiplex PCR. The data contain around 140,000 clones, roughly 50% of them seen just once; the ten biggest clones take up about 6.4%. Collection of lesional scalp punch biopsies and peripheral blood was performed in alopecia areata patients. From PBMCs, CD4+ and CD8+ T cells were sorted. The V and J genes are TRBV25-1 and TRBJ2-7; 12 positions agree with TRBD2. The sequence was collected from a human donor with alopecia areata. Input material: CD4+ T cells sorted from blood. The CDR3 coding sequence is TGTGCCAGCAGTGTCCTAGCGGGAGGGGAGCAGTACTTC. Protein product: CASSVLAGGEQYF.